This T cell receptor (beta chain) was sequenced in a study of T cells after posttransplantation cyclophosphamide (dated by TCRdb to about 2016). Notes on the research overall: Using TRB sequencing, the study followed how the T cell repertoire reconstituted after myeloablative bone marrow transplantation in which posttransplantation cyclophosphamide served as GVHD prophylaxis. Blood from every one of the roughly 33 PTCy patients who had 1-year posttransplant specimens underwent TRB sequencing. Because TRA and TRB clonality were tightly correlated in roughly 10 samples, subsequent TCR analyses were focused on TRB only. Antigen receptor sequencing was done on samples from 35 to 45 PTCy-treated patients and from approximately 17 related bone marrow donors of those patients. Public TRB sequences were compared against a database of over 3,500 sequences linked to responses to pathogens, tumor antigens, self-antigens and alloantigens. In 3 patients, up to about 3 additional blood samples taken between 2 and 5.2 years after transplant also underwent TRB sequencing, as did pretransplant blood from a handful of patients.

V is pared back by 2 bases and J by 0 bases, with 8 bases lying between the germline termini. Looking up the germline V gene yields CDR1 MDHEN and CDR2 SYDVKM. Including cysteine and phenylalanine, the CDR3 has 16 amino acids. Only the CDR3 region is kept as DNA, spanning 48 bases read in frame from base 1. TRB sequencing was run on genomic DNA with either the immunoSEQ assay at survey resolution or the hsTCRB kit. Turning to the authors' computational methods: The immunoSEQ software handled the initial read processing, while the LymphoSeq R package was used for the repertoire analyses. For each TRB dataset, clonality was calculated as 1 minus normalized Shannon entropy, and the Gini coefficient was computed as well. Phenotypes of unsorted samples were inferred by mapping TRB sequences from sorted subsets of the recipient or donor onto the same recipient's unsorted samples. TCRdb's version of the immuneACCESS table is confined to in-frame rearrangements and falls short of the full clone set. An unresolved V gene accounts for under half of the shortfall where checked; the remainder is of unknown origin. D and trimming were read from the DNA, whereas the V and J calls and clone size are those reported in that table. This sample is represented by 20,000 to 25,000 clones, with no singletons among them. The top ten clones comprise approximately 6.3% of the sample.

On this clone itself: The target of this receptor is not known. No qualities accompany the bases; no much larger clone lies one base away.

Related bone marrow donors provided peripheral blood samples on the day of marrow donation. Peripheral blood and bone marrow mononuclear cells were isolated by Ficoll-Hypaque density centrifugation and were cryopreserved. Summary of the overall study and its limitations: Across approximately 45 patients, TRB clonality was highly associated with recipient CMV seropositivity and CMV reactivation, and diversity in PTCy patients was similar to diversity in CNI/methotrexate controls. Donor-recipient similarity was low at 1-2 months but rose over the first year, and later blood repertoires were often dominated by donor CD8+ memory clones. The TRB repertoires of T cells infiltrating skin or the GI tract showed only limited overlap with the TRB repertoires found in blood.

The V and J segments used are TRBV28 and TRBJ1-6; the D gene is unclear. The sample consisted of PBMCs. The source is a woman between 55 and 75 years old in good health, CMV-negative, and a related stem cell transplant donor. This receptor carries the CDR3 CASSLHRSSYNSPLHF. The nucleotide sequence is given as TGTGCCAGCAGTTTACATAGGAGCTCCTATAATTCACCCCTCCACTTT.